This TCR beta chain was identified during a study of blood T cell repertoires in COVID-19. The assay was immunoSEQ multiplex PCR, and TCRdb's table has in-frame clones only and misses some. The table has some 320,000 clones, about 87% seen once. Per germline, CDR1 LGHNA and CDR2 YSLEER. The junction had 5 bases not matched to a gene; V was cut back by 3 bases and J by 2 bases. The CDR3 has 15 amino acids. The chain employs TRBV4-3 and TRBJ1-2; 8 bases agree with TRBD1. The sequencing input was PBMCs or T cells enriched from blood (not recorded which). This sequence originates from a woman aged 25 to 39 who had recovered from COVID-19. The CDR3 here is CASSHVDRENYGYTF. The CDR3 DNA follows: TGCGCCAGCAGCCATGTGGACAGGGAGAACTATGGCTACACCTTC.